These 12 T cell receptor beta chains were sequenced from one sample in a study of OX40 agonist ivuxolimab in advanced cancers. Clones were read by immunoSEQ multiplex PCR, and TCRdb kept only the in-frame ones, dropping some. The sample holds tens of thousands of clones; about 90% are singletons and the top ten take around 0.39%. The sample in question was CD4+ or CD8+ T cells sorted from blood, obtained in a trial of the OX40 agonist ivuxolimab. The receptors come from an adult with an advanced solid tumor such as melanoma, head and neck, liver or kidney cancer.

This clone was counted a single time. The CDR3 sequence is CASSKGLVSLRGLNCNTIYF. In DNA, the CDR3 is TGTGCCAGCAGCAAAGGTCTAGTCTCCCTCAGGGGGCTTAATTGTAACACCATATATTTT. The chain has TRBV21-1 and TRBJ1-3; the table calls TRBD1, which could not be checked here. TRBV21-1 is flagged as a pseudogene. The CDR3 has 20 amino acids.

Here the CDR3 DNA reads TGTGCCAGCAGTTCTAGGACAGGCGGTTACGAGCAGTACTTC. Protein: CASSSRTGGYEQYF. The chain has TRBV5-4 and TRBJ2-7; 7 bases agree with TRBD1. The germline V gene encodes CDR1 SGHNT and CDR2 YYREEE (reference sequence). The V and J ends lost 5 bases and 4 bases, in that order; junction bases with no gene match: 9. The length of the CDR3 is 14 residues.

The chain employs TRBV20-1 and TRBJ1-2; D unclear. The CDR3 has 11 amino acids. CDR1 and CDR2 from the germline V gene are DFQATT and SNEGSKA (reference sequence). The V end was cut by 6 bases, the J end by 2 bases, with 7 bases between. The DNA for the CDR3 is TGCAGTGCGGAGGTCAACTATGGCTACACCTTC. Residues: CSAEVNYGYTF.

This rearrangement joins TRBV2 to TRBJ1-6, with D uncertain. Trimming pared 0 bases from V and 9 bases from J, leaving 3 bases between. Germline V lookup: CDR1 SNHLY, CDR2 FYNNEI. The CDR3 has 12 amino acids. The CDR3 protein is CASSEAPSPLHF. Written as DNA, the CDR3 is TGTGCCAGCAGTGAAGCCCCTTCACCCCTCCACTTT.

This sequence joins TRBV5-6 and TRBJ2-3; tentatively, D is TRBD1 (5 bases). V was clipped by 1 base and J by 0 bases, with 12 bases between them. CDR1 is SGHDT and CDR2 is YYEEEE in the germline V gene. The CDR3 sequence is 16 residues long. The CDR3 DNA is TGTGCCAGCAGCTTGTATACATCAGGGAGCACAGATACGCAGTATTTT. Translation: CASSLYTSGSTDTQYF.

V is TRBV18 and J is TRBJ2-7; 8 bases match TRBD1. There are 15 residues in the CDR3. Trimming cost V 6 bases and J 5 bases; bases outside gene matches: 12. Germline CDR1 and CDR2: KGHSH and LQKENI. The CDR3 spells CASSYLGRGRDEQYF. The CDR3, as DNA: TGTGCCAGCTCCTACTTAGGCAGGGGGCGAGACGAGCAGTACTTC.

To note about this clone: The same CDR3 also results from other DNA sequences found in this sample. The V call is TRBV5-1, the J call TRBJ2-5; D remains unclear. CDR3 length equals 13 residues. Germline V CDR1 and CDR2: SGHRS, YFSETQ. V was trimmed by 4 bases and J by 3 bases, leaving 10 bases between them. DNA for the CDR3: TGCGCCAGCAGCGCAGGACCAGAAGAGACCCAGTACTTC. Its protein product is CASSAGPEETQYF.

The chain has TRBV28 and TRBJ1-5, with D tentatively TRBD1 (6 bases). CDR3 length equals 15 residues. From germline, CDR1 is MDHEN and CDR2 SYDVKM. The V end was cut by 5 bases, the J end by 3 bases, with 14 bases between. This CDR3 reads CASSPNDRNNQPQHF. For the CDR3, the DNA is TGTGCCAGCAGTCCAAATGACAGGAACAATCAGCCCCAGCATTTT.

The chain recombines TRBV6-1 with TRBJ1-1; TRBD1 aligns across 7 bases. Germline V gene sequence: CDR1 MNHNS, CDR2 SASEGT. V trimming: 6 bases; J trimming: 3 bases; junction bases outside the gene matches: 1. This CDR3 contains 12 residues. CDR3 region: CASRQGYTEAFF. CDR3 bases: TGTGCCAGCAGACAGGGGTACACTGAAGCTTTCTTT.

The chain couples TRBV7-8 to TRBJ2-1; D may correspond to TRBD1 or TRBD2 (5 bases each). The germline V and J ends were trimmed by 4 bases and 6 bases, with 25 bases remaining between them. CDR3 length: 18 residues. The germline V gene has CDR1 SGHVS and CDR2 FQNEAQ. The CDR3 loop is CASSSDWATRGGGNEQFF. The CDR3 nucleotides read TGTGCCAGCAGCTCCGATTGGGCTACTAGGGGTGGGGGCAATGAGCAGTTCTTC.

The chain carries TRBV7-8 and TRBJ1-1, with 8 positions matching TRBD1. Germline values: CDR1 SGHVS, CDR2 FQNEAQ. J was trimmed by 4 bases and V by 3 bases; bases with no gene match: 7. The length of the CDR3 is 15 residues. The CDR3 nucleotides read TGTGCCAGCAGCTTGGCAGGGGGCGTTTTCACTGAAGCTTTCTTT. Protein: CASSLAGGVFTEAFF.

This clone occurred a few times. V gene TRBV5-5 combines with J gene TRBJ2-2, with a tentative D call TRBD2 (5 bases). V lost 5 bases and J 4 bases, leaving 15 bases between the germline ends. The length of the CDR3 is 15 residues. Germline V gene sequence: CDR1 SGHKS, CDR2 YYEKEE (reference sequence). The chain's CDR3 is CASSRSPEGTGELFF. Written as DNA, the CDR3 is TGTGCCAGCAGTCGGAGTCCTGAGGGCACCGGGGAGCTGTTTTTT.